This TCR beta chain was sequenced for a study of immune evolution from preneoplasia to lung adenocarcinoma. Sequencing was performed with immunoSEQ multiplex PCR; in TCRdb, only in-frame clones are kept and a portion is missing. There are 4,000 to 6,000 clones in the sample; 65% to 80% occur only once, and under 7% lies in the top ten. The table lists this clone with a count of one. There are 14 residues in the CDR3. Trimming at V came to 6 bases and at J to 3 bases, leaving 6 bases not matched to a gene. Germline V gives CDR1 SNHLY, CDR2 FYNNEI. Premalignant or tumor cells were enriched by macro-dissection after pathologic assessment.

The origin of this receptor is a person between 45 and 75 years old with lung adenocarcinoma. The chain is built from TRBV2 and TRBJ2-7; 9 bases map to TRBD1. Sequenced sample: FFPE minimally invasive lung adenocarcinoma tissue. The CDR3 coding sequence is TGTGCCAGCAGATCGACAGGGGGAGGCTACGAGCAGTACTTC. Protein product: CASRSTGGGYEQYF.